This T cell receptor (beta chain) is from a study of cytomegalovirus exposure and HLA in healthy donors. Study context: Most donors, more than 80% of over 300 genotyped, fell in the Caucasian-associated ancestry cluster.

Broader study findings: In vitro assays verified that three CMV-associated chains recognized CMV antigens specifically. Later, TCR association rates were found to vary by HLA locus, highest for DRB1 and lowest for HLA-C.

V gave up 2 bases and J gave up 2 bases, with 7 bases separating them. The CDR3 is made up of 15 amino acids. Germline V gene lookup returns CDR1 MNHNS and CDR2 SASEGT. The PCR made use of 60 Vbeta and 13 Jbeta primers. Measured with immunoSEQ multiplex PCR; TCRdb has only the in-frame clones, and not every one. The table has some 160,000 clones, over 65% seen once; the top ten hold 3% to 3.5%. This clone was observed once. Antigen unknown. This sequence joins TRBV6-1 and TRBJ2-6, with D maybe TRBD2 (6 bases). This sequence was found in a woman aged 40 to 55 in good health and CMV-seronegative. Sequenced input: PBMCs. CDR3 DNA sequence: TGTGCCAGCAGTGAAAGGAGGGCTGGGGCCAACGTCCTGACTTTC. Amino acids: CASSERRAGANVLTF.